The next 2 T cell receptor beta chains were all read from a single sample in a study of shared clonotypes between healthy human individuals. This table comes from immunoSEQ multiplex PCR, and its TCRdb copy is limited to in-frame clones, with some not included. The top ten hold around 1.4% of the sample, which has roughly 1 million clones, 60% to 80% seen once. Sequencing was done on a sample of memory CD4+ T cells sorted from blood. The subset here: CD45RA-negative fraction. The receptors derive from a man between 18 and 29 years old in good health.

This clone showed up just a few times. This chain uses TRBV15 with TRBJ1-5; D gene unclear. From germline, CDR1 is LNHNV and CDR2 YYDKDF (reference sequence). The ends were cut back, 0 bases at V and 5 bases at J, with 8 bases in the middle. CDR3 length: 14 amino acids. In DNA form, the CDR3 reads TGTGCCACCAGCAGAGAGGGAGTGGATCAGCCCCAGCATTTT. This encodes CATSREGVDQPQHF.

As concerns this clone: This sample also contains other DNA sequences that code for the same CDR3. The chain joins TRBV9 to TRBJ1-4; D ambiguous. The CDR3 is made up of 16 amino acids. V lost 3 bases to trimming and J lost 3 bases, with 15 bases between them. Germline CDR1 and CDR2: SGDLS and YYNGEE. The CDR3 sequence is CASSEGLTSANEKLFF. The CDR3 DNA sequence: TGTGCCAGCAGCGAAGGCTTGACGTCTGCTAATGAAAAACTGTTTTTT. The full variable domain, its missing parts supplied by reference TRBV9 and TRBJ1-4, is DSGVTQTPKHLITATGQRVTLRCSPRSGDLSVYWYQQSLDQGLQFLIQYYNGEERAKGNILERFSAQQFPDLHSELNLSSLELGDSALYFCASSEGLTSANEKLFFGSGTQLSVL.